The clone carrying this T cell receptor beta chain was seen a handful of times. Its antigen is not known. The data belong to a study of T cells in Graves' hyperthyroidism and ophthalmopathy. Overall study findings and caveats: The blood repertoire included most of the expanded thyroid clonotypes above 0.001.

V lost 6 bases and J lost 1, with 9 bases in between. The CDR3 length is 15 residues. Looked up from germline, CDR1 is KGHDR and CDR2 is SFDVKD. Amplification yielded TCR beta CDR3 regions, with RNA transcripts as the source. The TCR CDR3 first-round RT-PCR relied on the HTBI primer set. TCRdb reprocessed the multiplex PCR reads via MiXCR and lists one record per CDR3 protein. Among fewer than 350,000 distinct CDR3 sequences listed, roughly 13% were seen once. The sequencing input was blood. The J gene is TRBJ2-6, the V gene TRBV24-1; D remains unclear. This clonotype was sampled from a woman aged 30 to 39 with Graves' hyperthyroidism that later progressed to Graves' ophthalmopathy. The DNA of the CDR3 is TGTGCCACCAGTACTGGATCATCTGGGGCCAACGTCCTGACTTTC. It encodes CATSTGSSGANVLTF.